The 5 T cell receptor beta chains presented below share a single source sample, sequenced in a study of CD8 T cells in Susac syndrome. Random hexamers were used to reverse transcribe about 0.45 to 1 ug of RNA. TCRdb processed the immunoSEQ multiplex PCR reads anew with MiXCR; each CDR3 protein has one entry. The sample records some 110,000 distinct CDR3 sequences, roughly 93% being singletons. Specimen: CD4+ T cells from PBMCs. These receptors originate from a human donor with multiple sclerosis.

The rearrangement joins TRBV7-2 to TRBJ1-4, with a tentative D call TRBD1 (6 bases). Trimming shortened V by 6 bases and J by 6 bases, and 14 bases separated the two germline ends. This CDR3 comprises 14 residues. Germline assignment: CDR1 SGHTA and CDR2 FQGNSA. The CDR3 nucleotides read TGTGCCAGCAGTTCGCCAGGGGACGATGAAAAACTGTTTTTT. Protein sequence: CASSSPGDDEKLFF.

This clonotype was counted once. The chain carries TRBV19 and TRBJ1-1, with a tentative D call TRBD1 (5 bases). Trimming stripped 4 bases from V and 0 bases from J, with 9 bases between. The CDR3 has 14 residues. From germline, CDR1 is LNHDA and CDR2 SQIVND (reference sequence). The CDR3 DNA sequence: TGTGCCAGTAGTACACAGGTGGTGAACACTGAAGCTTTCTTT. It specifies CASSTQVVNTEAFF.

V usage is TRBV20-1 and J usage is TRBJ2-7; the D gene is possibly TRBD2 (5 bases). This CDR3 has 17 residues. The germline gives CDR1 DFQATT, CDR2 SNEGSKA (reference sequence). Trimming cost V 0 bases and J 3 bases, with 21 bases left between them. The CDR3 DNA sequence: TGCAGTGCTAGAGATGTTGAGGGAAGGGCTAGACACTACGAGCAGTACTTC. It translates to CSARDVEGRARHYEQYF.

The chain uses TRBV20-1 and TRBJ2-7; 11 nucleotides match TRBD1. Germline V lookup: CDR1 DFQATT, CDR2 SNEGSKA (reference sequence). This CDR3 has 14 residues. Trimming cost V 7 bases and J 6 bases; bases outside gene matches: 11. The CDR3 region is CSVIGQGASGEQYF. DNA for the CDR3: TGCAGTGTTATCGGACAGGGGGCTTCGGGCGAGCAGTACTTC.

On this clonotype itself: The junction shows a germline mismatch at one end, possibly a read error. CDR3 loop: CASSPYVGPTYTQYF. CDR3 sequence (DNA): TGTGCCAGCAGCCCCTATGTGGGGCCCACATATACGCAGTATTTT. The chain uses TRBV7-3 and TRBJ2-3, with D perhaps matching TRBD1 (5 bases). This CDR3 contains 15 residues. Germline loops: CDR1 SGHTA, CDR2 FQGTGA.